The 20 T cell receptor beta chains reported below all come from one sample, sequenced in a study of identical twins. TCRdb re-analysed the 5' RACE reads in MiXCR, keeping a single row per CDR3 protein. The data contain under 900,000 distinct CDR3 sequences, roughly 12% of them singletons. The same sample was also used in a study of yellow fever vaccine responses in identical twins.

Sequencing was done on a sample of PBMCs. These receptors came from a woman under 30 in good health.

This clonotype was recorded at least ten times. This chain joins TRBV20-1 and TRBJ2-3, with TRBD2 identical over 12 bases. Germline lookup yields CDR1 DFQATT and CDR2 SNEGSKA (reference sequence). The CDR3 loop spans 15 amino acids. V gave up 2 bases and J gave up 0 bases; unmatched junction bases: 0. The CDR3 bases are TGCAGTGCTAGACTAGCGGGAGGGAGCACAGATACGCAGTATTTT. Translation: CSARLAGGSTDTQYF.

The CDR3 DNA reads as TGTGCCAGCAGCTTAGTCGGGGGCGTGGGAAGCTCCTACAATGAGCAGTTCTTC. It codes for CASSLVGGVGSSYNEQFF. The chain recombines TRBV7-6 with TRBJ2-1; the D gene could be TRBD1 or TRBD2 (6 bases each). The ends were cut back, 1 base at V and 0 bases at J, with 16 bases in the middle. Germline CDR1 SGHVS, CDR2 FNYEAQ. This CDR3 contains 18 residues.

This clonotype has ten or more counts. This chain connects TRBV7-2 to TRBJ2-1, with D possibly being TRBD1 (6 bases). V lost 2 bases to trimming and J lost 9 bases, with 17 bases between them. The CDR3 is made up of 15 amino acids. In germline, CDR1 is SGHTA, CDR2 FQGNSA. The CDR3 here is CASSLWSGEIREQFF. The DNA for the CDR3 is TGTGCCAGCAGCTTATGGTCAGGGGAAATTCGTGAGCAGTTCTTC.

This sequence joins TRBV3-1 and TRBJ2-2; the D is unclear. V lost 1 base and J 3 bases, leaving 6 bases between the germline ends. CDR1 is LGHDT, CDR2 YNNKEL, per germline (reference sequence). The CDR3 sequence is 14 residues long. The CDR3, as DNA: TGTGCCAGCAGCCAAGTAGGATACACCGGGGAGCTGTTTTTT. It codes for CASSQVGYTGELFF.

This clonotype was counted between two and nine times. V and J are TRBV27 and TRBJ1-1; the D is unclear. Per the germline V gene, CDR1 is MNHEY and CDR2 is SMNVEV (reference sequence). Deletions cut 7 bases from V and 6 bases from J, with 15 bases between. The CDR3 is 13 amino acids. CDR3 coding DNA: TGTGCCAGCAAGTTTCGGGAGGGCCCTGAAGCTTTCTTT. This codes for CASKFREGPEAFF.

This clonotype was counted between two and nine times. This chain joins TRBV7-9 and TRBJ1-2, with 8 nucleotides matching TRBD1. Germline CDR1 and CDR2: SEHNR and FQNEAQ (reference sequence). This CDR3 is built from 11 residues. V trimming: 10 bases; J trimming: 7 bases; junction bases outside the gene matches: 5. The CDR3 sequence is CATQGAAGYTF. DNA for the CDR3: TGTGCCACGCAGGGGGCGGCTGGCTACACCTTC.

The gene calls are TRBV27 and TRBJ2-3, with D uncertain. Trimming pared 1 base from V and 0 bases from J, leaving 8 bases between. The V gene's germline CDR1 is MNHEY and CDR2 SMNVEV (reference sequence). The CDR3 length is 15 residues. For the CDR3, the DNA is TGTGCCAGCAGTTTATATAGCCAAAGCACAGATACGCAGTATTTT. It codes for CASSLYSQSTDTQYF.

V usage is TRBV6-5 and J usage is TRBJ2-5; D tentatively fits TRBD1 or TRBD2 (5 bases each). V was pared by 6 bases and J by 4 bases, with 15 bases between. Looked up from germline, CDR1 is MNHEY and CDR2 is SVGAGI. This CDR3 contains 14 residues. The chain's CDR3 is CASSFSGARETQYF. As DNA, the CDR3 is TGTGCCAGCAGCTTCTCCGGGGCTCGAGAGACCCAGTACTTC.

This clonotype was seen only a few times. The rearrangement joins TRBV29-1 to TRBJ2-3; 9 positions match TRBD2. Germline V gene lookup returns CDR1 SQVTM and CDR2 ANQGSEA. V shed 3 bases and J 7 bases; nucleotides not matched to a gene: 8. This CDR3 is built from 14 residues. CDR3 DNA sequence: TGCAGCGTTGAGGTGTCTAGCGGGACCTATACGCAGTATTTT. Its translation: CSVEVSSGTYTQYF.

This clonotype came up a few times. The CDR3 DNA reads as TGCAGTGCTAGATCTCGACTAGCAGTTAGCACAGATACGCAGTATTTT. Translating it yields CSARSRLAVSTDTQYF. The chain combines TRBV20-1 with TRBJ2-3; 7 bases agree with TRBD2. CDR3 length: 16 amino acids. The J segment lost 0 bases and the V segment lost 2 bases, leaving 8 bases of the junction unmatched. Germline V gene data show CDR1 as DFQATT and CDR2 as SNEGSKA (reference sequence).

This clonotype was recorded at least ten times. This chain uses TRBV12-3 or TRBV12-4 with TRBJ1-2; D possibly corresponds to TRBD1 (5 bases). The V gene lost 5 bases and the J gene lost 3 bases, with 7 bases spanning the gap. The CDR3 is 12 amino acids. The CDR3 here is CASSHRYYGYTF. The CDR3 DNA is TGTGCCAGCAGTCACAGGTACTATGGCTACACCTTC.

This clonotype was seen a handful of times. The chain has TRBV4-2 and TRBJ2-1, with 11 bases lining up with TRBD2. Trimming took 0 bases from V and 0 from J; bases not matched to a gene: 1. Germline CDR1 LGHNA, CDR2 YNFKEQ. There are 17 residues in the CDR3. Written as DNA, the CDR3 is TGTGCCAGCAGCCAAGATGGGACTAGCGGCTCCTACAATGAGCAGTTCTTC. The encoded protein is CASSQDGTSGSYNEQFF.

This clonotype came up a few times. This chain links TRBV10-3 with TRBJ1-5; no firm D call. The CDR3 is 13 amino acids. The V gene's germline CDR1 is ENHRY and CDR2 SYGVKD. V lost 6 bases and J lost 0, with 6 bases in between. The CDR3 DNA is TGTGCCATCAGCAGCGGTAGCAATCAGCCCCAGCATTTT. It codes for CAISSGSNQPQHF.

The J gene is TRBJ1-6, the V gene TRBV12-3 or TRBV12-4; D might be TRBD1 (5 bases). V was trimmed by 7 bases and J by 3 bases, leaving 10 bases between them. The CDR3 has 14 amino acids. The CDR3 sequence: CASILRGYNSPLHF. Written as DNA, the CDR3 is TGTGCCAGCATCTTGAGGGGCTATAATTCACCCCTCCACTTT.

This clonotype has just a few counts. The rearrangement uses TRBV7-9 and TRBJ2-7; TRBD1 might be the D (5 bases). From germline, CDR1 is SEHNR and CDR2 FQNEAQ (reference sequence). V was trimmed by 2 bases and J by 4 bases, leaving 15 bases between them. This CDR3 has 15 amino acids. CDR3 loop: CASSLKDSLLYEQYV. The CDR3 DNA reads TGTGCCAGCAGCTTAAAAGACAGTCTCCTTTACGAGCAGTACGTC.

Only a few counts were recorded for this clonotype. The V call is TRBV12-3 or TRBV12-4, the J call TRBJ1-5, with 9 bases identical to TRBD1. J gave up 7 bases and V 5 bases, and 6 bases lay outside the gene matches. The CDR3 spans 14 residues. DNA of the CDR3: TGTGCCAGCAGTGGGACAGGGACTAAGCAGCCCCAGCATTTT. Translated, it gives CASSGTGTKQPQHF.

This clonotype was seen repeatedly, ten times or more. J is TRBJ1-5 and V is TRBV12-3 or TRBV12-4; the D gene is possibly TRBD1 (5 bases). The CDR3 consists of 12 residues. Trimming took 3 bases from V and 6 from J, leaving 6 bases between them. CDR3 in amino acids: CASSFGGQPQHF. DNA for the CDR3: TGTGCCAGCAGTTTTGGGGGTCAGCCCCAGCATTTT.

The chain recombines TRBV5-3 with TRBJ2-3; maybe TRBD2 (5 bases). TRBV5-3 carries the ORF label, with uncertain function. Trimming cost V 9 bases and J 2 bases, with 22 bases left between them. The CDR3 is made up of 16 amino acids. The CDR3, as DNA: TGTGCCATGAGCCTTGGACTCGGCGGGCTCACAGATACGCAGTATTTT. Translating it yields CAMSLGLGGLTDTQYF.

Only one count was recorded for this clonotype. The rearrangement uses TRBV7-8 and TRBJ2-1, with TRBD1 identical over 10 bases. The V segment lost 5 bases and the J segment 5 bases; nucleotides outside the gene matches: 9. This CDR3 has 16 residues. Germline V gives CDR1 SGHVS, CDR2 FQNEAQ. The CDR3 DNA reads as TGTGCCAGCAGCCCCCCGGACAGGGGGTTCCACAATGAGCAGTTCTTC. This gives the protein CASSPPDRGFHNEQFF.

This chain's CDR3 is CASSPSGMSQPQHF. CDR3 nucleotide sequence: TGTGCCAGCAGCCCATCAGGAATGAGTCAGCCCCAGCATTTT. The chain employs TRBV6-1 and TRBJ1-5, with D uncertain. The V end lost 6 bases, the J end lost 6 bases, and 15 bases lay between the germline ends. The CDR3 has 14 amino acids. The V gene's germline CDR1 is MNHNS and CDR2 SASEGT.